These 11 T cell receptor beta chains originate from one sample sequenced in a study of shared T cell receptors in the human thymus (dated by TCRdb to 2020 to 2023). Preparation of the library involved the immunoSEQ multiplex PCR assay. TCRdb retrieved this table from immuneACCESS and kept in-frame rearrangements only. Not all clones are present; in checked studies, unresolved V genes account for under half, and no reason is known for the remainder. The sample table lists 550,000 to 800,000 clones, roughly 85% of them with a count of one. The ten top clones hold 0.0095% to 0.013% of the sample. These data were also reused for a study on human thymus T cells.

The sample comprised thymocytes. The origin of the receptors is a girl under three years old with a congenital heart defect. Donor details come from another sample of the same person, matched by shared clones.

This clone has only one observation. The chain employs TRBV5-1 and TRBJ2-7; 13 bases are shared with TRBD2. After removal of 0 bases from V and 5 bases from J, the junction contained 11 bases not matched to a gene. Germline loops: CDR1 SGHRS, CDR2 YFSETQ. This CDR3 region has 18 residues. The CDR3 DNA follows: TGCGCCAGCAGCTTGGAATCTCAACTAGCGGGGGGGCCCGACGAGCAGTACTTC. Translation: CASSLESQLAGGPDEQYF.

The chain combines TRBV6-5 with TRBJ1-6, with 7 bases aligning to TRBD1. The CDR3 contains 15 residues. Germline trimming cut 6 bases from V and 6 bases from J; bases unmatched to any gene: 8. CDR1 and CDR2 (germline): MNHEY, SVGAGI. The CDR3 region has the DNA TGTGCCAGCAGAGACAGGGAACCAATTAATTCACCCCTCCACTTT. Amino acids: CASRDREPINSPLHF.

The V call is TRBV7-9, the J call TRBJ2-5; a possible D gene is TRBD1 (5 bases). TRBJ2-7 matches the DNA end more closely, so the J call is doubtful. There are 17 residues in the CDR3. Germline loops: CDR1 SEHNR, CDR2 FQNEAQ (reference sequence). The CDR3 DNA reads as TGTGCCAGCAGCTTAACTGGGTGGCAGGGCGGTATCTACGAGCAGTACTTC. Translating it yields CASSLTGWQGGIYEQYF.

This clone was seen a few times. The chain joins TRBV7-2 to TRBJ1-6; 9 bases agree with TRBD1. The CDR3 is 19 residues long. Per the germline V gene, CDR1 is SGHTA and CDR2 is FQGNSA. V lost 4 bases to trimming and J lost 7 bases; unmatched junction nucleotides: 17. The CDR3 DNA is TGTGCCAGCAGCTCGCCCGGGACAGGGCGATTCCTTTGGAATTCACCCCTCCACTTT. This encodes CASSSPGTGRFLWNSPLHF. Filled out from reference TRBV7-2 and TRBJ1-6, the complete variable domain reads GAGVSQSPSNKVTEKGKDVELRCDPISGHTALYWYRQSLGQGLEFLIYFQGNSAPDKSGLPSDRFSAERTGGSVSTLTIQRTQQEDSAVYLCASSSPGTGRFLWNSPLHFGNGTRLTVT.

This chain connects TRBV18 to TRBJ2-2, with a possible D match to TRBD2 (6 bases). Germline CDR1 and CDR2: KGHSH and LQKENI. The CDR3 runs to 14 residues. The ends were cut back, 4 bases at V and 4 bases at J, with 10 bases in the middle. The CDR3 bases are TGTGCCAGCTCACATCAGCGGGCCACCGGGGAGCTGTTTTTT. It is translated as CASSHQRATGELFF.

The genes are TRBV4-1 and TRBJ2-1, with 10 bases fitting TRBD2. The CDR3 runs to 15 residues. The V gene end was trimmed by 1 base and the J gene end by 8 bases; junction bases not matched to a gene: 5. Germline V gene data show CDR1 as MGHRA and CDR2 as YSYEKL. The chain's CDR3 is CASSQVGLAGDEQFF. CDR3 DNA sequence: TGCGCCAGCAGCCAAGTCGGGCTAGCGGGGGATGAGCAGTTCTTC.

The V call is TRBV25-1, the J call TRBJ2-5; a weak D match, TRBD1 (6 bases). The V end lost 11 bases, the J end lost 5 bases, and 12 bases lay between the germline ends. Germline V gives CDR1 MGHDK, CDR2 SYGVNS. CDR3 length: 11 residues. Here the CDR3 DNA reads TGTGCCTCATCCCAGGGGGAGACCCAGTACTTC. Encoded protein: CASSQGETQYF.

V and J are TRBV27 and TRBJ2-7; 11 bases map to TRBD1. CDR3 length equals 16 residues. The germline gives CDR1 MNHEY, CDR2 SMNVEV (reference sequence). Losses at the gene ends were 6 bases for V and 2 bases for J; bases not matched to a gene: 9. CDR3 protein: CASRVRGTGGTYEQYF. The CDR3 DNA sequence: TGTGCCAGCAGGGTAAGAGGGACAGGGGGTACCTACGAGCAGTACTTC.

The J gene is TRBJ2-7, the V gene TRBV4-1, with no clear D. Germline lookup yields CDR1 MGHRA and CDR2 YSYEKL. V lost 4 bases to trimming and J lost 3 bases, with 16 bases between them. The CDR3 has 15 amino acids. CDR3 bases: TGCGCCAGCAGCCCCCAACCCCCGGGTAACTACGAGCAGTACTTC. Protein: CASSPQPPGNYEQYF.

V usage is TRBV4-1 and J usage is TRBJ1-1; D remains unclear. Germline lookup yields CDR1 MGHRA and CDR2 YSYEKL. V was shortened by 1 base and J by 3 bases, with 18 bases between the two germline ends. The CDR3 covers 17 residues. The CDR3 DNA reads as TGCGCCAGCAGCCAAGGCATGGTCCAGAGTGAGGACACTGAAGCTTTCTTT. Translation: CASSQGMVQSEDTEAFF.

The rearrangement joins TRBV9 to TRBJ2-3, with D perhaps TRBD2 (6 bases). V was pared by 5 bases and J by 0 bases, with 13 bases between. The germline V gene encodes CDR1 SGDLS and CDR2 YYNGEE. The CDR3 has 15 amino acids. DNA of the CDR3: TGTGCCAGCAGGTCAAGCGGGTTGAGCACAGATACGCAGTATTTT. It is translated as CASRSSGLSTDTQYF. The full variable domain, its missing parts supplied by reference TRBV9 and TRBJ2-3, is DSGVTQTPKHLITATGQRVTLRCSPRSGDLSVYWYQQSLDQGLQFLIQYYNGEERAKGNILERFSAQQFPDLHSELNLSSLELGDSALYFCASRSSGLSTDTQYFGPGTRLTVL.